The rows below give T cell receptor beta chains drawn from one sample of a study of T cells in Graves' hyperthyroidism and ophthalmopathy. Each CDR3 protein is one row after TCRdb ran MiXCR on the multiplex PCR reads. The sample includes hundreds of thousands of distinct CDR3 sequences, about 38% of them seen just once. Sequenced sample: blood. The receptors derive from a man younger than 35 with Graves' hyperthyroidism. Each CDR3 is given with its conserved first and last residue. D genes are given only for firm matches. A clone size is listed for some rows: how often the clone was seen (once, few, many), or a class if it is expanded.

CASSLIRNRITYEQYF	TGTGCCAGCAGCTTAATCAGGAACCGAATCACCTACGAGCAGTACTTC	.	TRBV7-9	16	TRBJ2-7	.
CASSQEQGTGGRDQPQHF	TGTGCCAGCAGCCAAGAACAGGGGACAGGGGGAAGGGATCAGCCCCAGCATTTT	TRBD1	TRBV9	18	TRBJ1-5	.
CATSRVGTDTQYF	TGTGCCACCAGCAGAGTAGGCACAGATACGCAGTATTTT	.	TRBV15	13	TRBJ2-3	many
CAGTKAGVYGYTF	TGTGCCGGCACTAAAGCGGGAGTCTATGGCTACACCTTC	.	TRBV2	13	TRBJ1-2	.
CATAGTGYEQYF	TGTGCCACCGCGGGGACAGGGTACGAGCAGTACTTC	TRBD1	TRBV10-3	12	TRBJ2-7	.
CASSARDSPLHF	TGTGCCAGCAGCGCCAGGGATTCACCCCTCCACTTT	.	TRBV9	12	TRBJ1-6	many
CASSLGVSGSGANVLTF	TGTGCCAGCAGCTTAGGGGTGTCTGGCTCTGGGGCCAACGTCCTGACTTTC	.	TRBV13	17	TRBJ2-6	.
CSSSGTDYGYTF	TGCAGCTCGTCCGGGACAGACTATGGCTACACCTTC	TRBD1	TRBV29-1	12	TRBJ1-2	.
CASSLGGAQEEKLFF	TGTGCCAGCAGCTTGGGCGGGGCGCAGGAGGAAAAACTGTTTTTT	.	TRBV5-6	15	TRBJ1-4	.
CASSQGVGKLFF	TGTGCCAGCAGCCAGGGGGTCGGAAAACTGTTTTTT	TRBD1	TRBV19	12	TRBJ1-4	.
CASSTHRNTEAFF	TGTGCCAGCAGTACCCACAGGAACACTGAAGCTTTCTTT	.	TRBV12-3/TRBV12-4	13	TRBJ1-1	many
CSSEVGIPYEQYF	TGCAGCTCTGAGGTGGGAATCCCCTACGAGCAGTACTTC	.	TRBV29-1	13	TRBJ2-7	.
CASPLREQYF	TGTGCCAGTCCACTCCGAGAGCAGTACTTC	.	TRBV5-4	10	TRBJ2-7	few